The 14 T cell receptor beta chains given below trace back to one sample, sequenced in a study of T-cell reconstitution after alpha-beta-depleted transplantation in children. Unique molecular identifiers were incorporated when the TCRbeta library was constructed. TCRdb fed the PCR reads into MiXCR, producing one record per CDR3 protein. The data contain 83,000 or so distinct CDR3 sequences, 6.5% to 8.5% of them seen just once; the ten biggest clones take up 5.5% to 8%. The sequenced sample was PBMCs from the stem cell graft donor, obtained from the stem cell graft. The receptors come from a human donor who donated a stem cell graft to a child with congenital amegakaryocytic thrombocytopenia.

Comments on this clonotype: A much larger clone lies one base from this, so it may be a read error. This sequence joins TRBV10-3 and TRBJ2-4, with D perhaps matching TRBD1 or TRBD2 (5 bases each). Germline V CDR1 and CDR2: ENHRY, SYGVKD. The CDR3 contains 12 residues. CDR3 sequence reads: CATGTAKNSQYF. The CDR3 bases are TGTGCCACCGGGACGGCCAAAAACAGTCAGTACTTC.

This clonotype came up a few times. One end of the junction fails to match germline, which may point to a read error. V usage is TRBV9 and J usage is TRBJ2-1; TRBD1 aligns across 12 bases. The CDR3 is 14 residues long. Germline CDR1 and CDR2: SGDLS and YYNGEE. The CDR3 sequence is CASSVRDRGPTGLF. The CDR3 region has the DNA TGTGCCAGCAGCGTCCGGGACAGGGGGCCTACTGGGCTCTTC.

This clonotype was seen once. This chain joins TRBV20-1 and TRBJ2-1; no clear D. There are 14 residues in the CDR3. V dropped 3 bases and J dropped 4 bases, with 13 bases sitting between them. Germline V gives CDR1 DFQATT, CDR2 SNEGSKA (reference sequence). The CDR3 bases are TGCAGTGCTAGTCGTGGACCAGCATACAATGAGCAGTTCTTC. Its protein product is CSASRGPAYNEQFF.

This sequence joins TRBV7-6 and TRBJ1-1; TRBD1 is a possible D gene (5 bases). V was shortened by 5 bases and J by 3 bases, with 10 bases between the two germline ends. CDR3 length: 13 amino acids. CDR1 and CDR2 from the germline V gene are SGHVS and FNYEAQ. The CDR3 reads CASSPGVYTEAFF. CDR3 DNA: TGTGCCAGCAGCCCGGGGGTTTACACTGAAGCTTTCTTT. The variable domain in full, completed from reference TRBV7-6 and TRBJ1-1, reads GAGVSQSPRYKVTKRGQDVALRCDPISGHVSLYWYRQALGQGPEFLTYFNYEAQQDKSGLPNDRFSAERPEGSISTLTIQRTEQRDSAMYRCASSPGVYTEAFFGQGTRLTVV.

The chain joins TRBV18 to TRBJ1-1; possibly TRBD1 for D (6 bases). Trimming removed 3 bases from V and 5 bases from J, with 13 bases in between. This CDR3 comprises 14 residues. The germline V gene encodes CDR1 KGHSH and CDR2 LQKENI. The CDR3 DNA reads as TGTGCCAGCTCACCCAACAGGGATGTGACTGAAGCTTTCTTT. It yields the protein CASSPNRDVTEAFF.

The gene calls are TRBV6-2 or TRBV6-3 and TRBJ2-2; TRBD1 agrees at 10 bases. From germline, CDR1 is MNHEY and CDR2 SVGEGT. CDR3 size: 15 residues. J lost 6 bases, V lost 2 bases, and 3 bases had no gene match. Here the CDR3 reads CASSYPGQGAGELFF. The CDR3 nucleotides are TGTGCCAGCAGTTACCCCGGACAGGGGGCCGGGGAGCTGTTTTTT.

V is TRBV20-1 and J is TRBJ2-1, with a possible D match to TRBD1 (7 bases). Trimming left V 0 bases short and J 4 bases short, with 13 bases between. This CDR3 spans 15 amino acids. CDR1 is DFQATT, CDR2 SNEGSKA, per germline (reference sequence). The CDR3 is CSARETGRLYNEQFF. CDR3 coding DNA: TGCAGTGCTAGAGAGACAGGGAGGCTTTACAATGAGCAGTTCTTC.

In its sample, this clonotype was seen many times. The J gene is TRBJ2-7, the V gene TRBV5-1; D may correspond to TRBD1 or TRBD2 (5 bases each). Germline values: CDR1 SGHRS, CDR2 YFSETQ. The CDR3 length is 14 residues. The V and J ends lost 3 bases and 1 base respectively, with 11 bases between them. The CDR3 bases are TGCGCCAGCAGCTCCCGGGACGTATCCTACGAGCAGTACTTC. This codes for CASSSRDVSYEQYF. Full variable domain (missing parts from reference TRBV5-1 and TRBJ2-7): KAGVTQTPRYLIKTRGQQVTLSCSPISGHRSVSWYQQTPGQGLQFLFEYFSETQRNKGNFPGRFSGRQFSNSRSEMNVSTLELGDSALYLCASSSRDVSYEQYFGPGTRLTVT.

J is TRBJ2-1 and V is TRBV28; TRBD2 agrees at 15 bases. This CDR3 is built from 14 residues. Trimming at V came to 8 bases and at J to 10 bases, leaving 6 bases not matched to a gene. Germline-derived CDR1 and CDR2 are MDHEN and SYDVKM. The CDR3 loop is CASEPGLAGGEQFF. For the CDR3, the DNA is TGTGCCAGCGAGCCGGGACTAGCGGGGGGCGAGCAGTTCTTC.

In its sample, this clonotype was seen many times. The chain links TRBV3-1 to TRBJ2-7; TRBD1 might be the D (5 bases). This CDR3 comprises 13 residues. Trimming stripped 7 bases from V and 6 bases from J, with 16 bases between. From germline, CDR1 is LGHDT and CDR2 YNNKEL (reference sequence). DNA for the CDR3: TGTGCCAGCACCCAGTTAGGGGCGAGCGAGCAGTACTTC. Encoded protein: CASTQLGASEQYF.

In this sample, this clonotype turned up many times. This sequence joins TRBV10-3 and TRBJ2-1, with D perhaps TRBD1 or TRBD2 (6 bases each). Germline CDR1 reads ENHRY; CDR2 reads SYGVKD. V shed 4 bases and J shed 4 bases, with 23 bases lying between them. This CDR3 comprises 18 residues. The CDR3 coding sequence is TGTGCCATCAGTGGAGGAGGTAGCGGTAAGGGGGAATACAATGAGCAGTTCTTC. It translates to CAISGGGSGKGEYNEQFF.

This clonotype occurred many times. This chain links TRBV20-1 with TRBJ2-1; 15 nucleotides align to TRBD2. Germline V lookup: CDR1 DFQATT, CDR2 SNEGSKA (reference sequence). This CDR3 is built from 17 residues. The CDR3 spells CRPGLAGGPSLNNEQFF. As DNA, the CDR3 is TGCAGACCGGGACTAGCGGGAGGCCCCTCTCTAAACAATGAGCAGTTCTTC.

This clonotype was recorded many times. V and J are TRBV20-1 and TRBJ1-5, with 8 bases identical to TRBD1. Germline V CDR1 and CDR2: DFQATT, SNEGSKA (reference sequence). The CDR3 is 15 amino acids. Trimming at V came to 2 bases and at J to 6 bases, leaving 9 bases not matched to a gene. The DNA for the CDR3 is TGCAGTGCTAGAAGGGGACAGGCCGGGGGTCAGCCCCAGCATTTT. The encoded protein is CSARRGQAGGQPQHF.

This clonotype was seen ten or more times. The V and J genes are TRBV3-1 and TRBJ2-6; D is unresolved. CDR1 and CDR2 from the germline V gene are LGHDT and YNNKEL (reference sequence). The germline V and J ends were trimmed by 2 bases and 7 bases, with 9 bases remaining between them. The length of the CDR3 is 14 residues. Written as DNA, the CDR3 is TGTGCCAGCAGCCAACGCCAGATCGCCAACGTCCTGACTTTC. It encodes CASSQRQIANVLTF.